This T cell receptor beta chain came from a study of blood T cell repertoires in COVID-19 (TCRdb year 2020). For context, the study as a whole: Samples covering the acute and convalescent phases of COVID-19 were provided by collaborators in the United States, Italy and Spain. HLA class I and class II types, where available, came from metadata supplied by the sample provider rather than from assay-based typing. Sample metadata almost always included a de-identified subject ID, COVID-19 status, age in years and sex. The prospective study material was composed of cDNA or gDNA derived from T cells, B-cell-depleted T cells, or PBMCs. Samples came from the ongoing ImmuneRACE study (first 160 participants) plus 1,254 subjects from 6 global collaborators. The repertoires were released in a freely available public database intended as a resource for research on the immune response to SARS-CoV-2. The dataset comprised deeply sampled blood TCRbeta repertoires from subjects exposed to, actively infected with, or recovered from COVID-19.

The immunoSEQ Assay, a bias-controlled multiplex PCR, was used to amplify TCRbeta CDR3 regions from genomic DNA. The authors' analysis ran thus. Within the assay, amplification of reference gene primers was used to estimate how many nucleated cells each sample contained. To quantify the absolute abundance of each unique TCRbeta CDR3 rearrangement, sequence reads were collapsed and filtered. Productive Simpson clonality was computed per sample as the square root of Simpson's diversity index over productive rearrangements. TCRdb re-hosts the immuneACCESS table, in-frame sequences only. Its copies lack some clones; in the studies checked, an unresolved V gene accounts for under half of them, and the cause for the rest is not known. That table gives V, J and clone size, and the DNA gave D and trimming. A total of roughly 200,000 clones appear in this sample, approximately 88% of them only once. In total, the top ten clones hold 10% of the sample.

V lost 3 bases and J lost 3 bases; the stretch between them is 11 bases long. The CDR3 sequence holds 13 residues, the cysteine and phenylalanine included. Here the CDR3 DNA is all that survives: 39 bases in frame from base 1. The germline V gene (reference sequence) specifies DFQATT as CDR1 and SNEGSKA as CDR2. Comments on this clone: Its specific antigen is unknown. One base away there is no much larger clone; base qualities are not given.

The investigation overall reported the following: The amount of clinical and demographic metadata varied by source and participant and was provided uncurated.

Participants in the prospective study were aged roughly 18 to 100 years, lived in 24 United States geographic areas, and enrolled through a virtual design. In the prospective study, participants were assigned to cohorts based on the clinical history participants reported in a screening survey and a study questionnaire. In the prospective study, whole blood, serum and a nasopharyngeal or oropharyngeal swab were collected from each participant by mobile phlebotomists. Participants in the prospective study had the option to provide additional blood draws and questionnaires over a roughly 2-month period. Prospective study blood samples were shipped either frozen or at room temperature before DNA extraction.

Rearrangement joined TRBV20-1 to TRBJ1-1; the D gene lacks a confident call. The sequence derives from a man aged 18 to 29 with acute COVID-19. The sequenced sample was PBMCs or T cells enriched from blood (not recorded which). Read as DNA, the sequence is TGCAGTGCTAGTCGGGGATCCTACACTGAAGCTTTCTTT. This is translated as CSASRGSYTEAFF.